This passage covers 3 T cell receptor beta chains from one sample sequenced in a study of T-cell reconstitution after alpha-beta-depleted transplantation in children. The TCRbeta library incorporated unique molecular identifiers. Using its own MiXCR run on the PCR reads, TCRdb lists one record per CDR3 protein. Of around 200,000 distinct CDR3 sequences listed, about 6.4% were seen once; the top ten hold about 3%. The sample here was PBMCs from the stem cell graft donor, taken from the stem cell graft. The receptors here all came from a human donor who donated a stem cell graft to a child with Wiskott-Aldrich syndrome.

This clonotype was recorded many times. The chain carries TRBV12-3 or TRBV12-4 and TRBJ2-2; D is perhaps TRBD2 (5 bases). CDR3 size: 16 residues. The V and J ends lost 0 bases and 2 bases respectively, with 10 bases between them. The CDR3 sequence: CASSLANPGNTGELFF. Written as DNA, the CDR3 is TGTGCCAGCAGTTTAGCGAACCCGGGAAACACCGGGGAGCTGTTTTTT.

This clonotype was observed at least ten times. The rearrangement joins TRBV12-3 or TRBV12-4 to TRBJ2-1; TRBD2 matches 8 bases. This CDR3 has 14 residues. V lost 9 bases to trimming and J lost 5 bases; unmatched junction nucleotides: 9. The CDR3, as DNA: TGTGCCAGTTCAATCCGGGAGGGTAACAATGAGCAGTTCTTC. This translates into CASSIREGNNEQFF.

This clonotype was observed at least ten times. This sequence joins TRBV5-1 and TRBJ1-5; D is ambiguous. This CDR3 is built from 13 residues. V was clipped by 1 base and J by 5 bases, with 7 bases between them. Per the germline V gene, CDR1 is SGHRS and CDR2 is YFSETQ. The CDR3 DNA follows: TGCGCCAGCAGCTTGCGAGAGGATCAGCCCCAGCATTTT. Its translation is CASSLREDQPQHF.